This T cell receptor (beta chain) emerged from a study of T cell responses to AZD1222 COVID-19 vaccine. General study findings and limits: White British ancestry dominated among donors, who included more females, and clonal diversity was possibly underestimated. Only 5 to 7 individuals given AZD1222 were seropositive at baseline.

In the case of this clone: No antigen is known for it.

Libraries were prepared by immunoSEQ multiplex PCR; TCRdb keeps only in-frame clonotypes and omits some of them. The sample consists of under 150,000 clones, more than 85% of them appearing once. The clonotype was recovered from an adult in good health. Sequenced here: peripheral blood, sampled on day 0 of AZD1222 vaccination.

The CDR3 coding sequence is TGTGCCAGCAGCCACTATATCACGGCCGACAATGAGCAGTTCTTC. This sequence encodes CASSHYITADNEQFF. The chain employs TRBV14 and TRBJ2-1, with unresolved D. Germline V gene data show CDR1 as SGHDN and CDR2 as FVKESK. This CDR3 has 15 amino acids. The germline V and J ends were trimmed by 3 bases and 5 bases, with 14 bases remaining between them.